Below, 6 T cell receptor beta chains from the same sample are listed, as sequenced in a study of blood T cell repertoires in COVID-19. Sequenced by immunoSEQ multiplex PCR; TCRdb stores in-frame clones only, minus some. The sample lists around 270,000 clones; 75% to 90% were seen once. The sequencing sample was made of PBMCs or T cells enriched from blood (not recorded which). Every receptor here comes from a woman in her thirties or forties who had been exposed to COVID-19.

J is TRBJ2-6 and V is TRBV7-9; possibly TRBD1 for D (6 bases). V was shortened by 10 bases and J by 4 bases, with 14 bases between the two germline ends. Germline V gene data show CDR1 as SEHNR and CDR2 as FQNEAQ (reference sequence). CDR3 length equals 14 residues. DNA of the CDR3: TGTGCCACTGAACAGGGTGCGGGGGCCAACGTCCTGACTTTC. Its translation: CATEQGAGANVLTF.

CDR3 in amino acids: CASSANPDSAGYTF. The CDR3 DNA follows: TGTGCCAGCAGCGCAAATCCAGACAGTGCCGGCTACACCTTC. The genes are TRBV5-5 and TRBJ1-2; D might be TRBD1 (5 bases). This CDR3 spans 14 amino acids. CDR1 SGHKS and CDR2 YYEKEE come from the germline V gene (reference sequence). V was shortened by 4 bases and J by 8 bases, with 18 bases between the two germline ends. The full variable domain, rest sourced from reference TRBV5-5 and TRBJ1-2, is DAGVTQSPTHLIKTRGQQVTLRCSPISGHKSVSWYQQVLGQGPQFIFQYYEKEERGRGNFPDRFSARQFPNYSSELNVNALLLGDSALYLCASSANPDSAGYTFGSGTRLTVV.

The table lists this clone with a few counts. The chain uses TRBV14 and TRBJ1-2; 7 bases line up with TRBD1. The CDR3 has 15 amino acids. Germline lookup yields CDR1 SGHDN and CDR2 FVKESK. V shed 2 bases, J shed 3 bases, and the junction held 6 bases outside the gene matches. Here the CDR3 DNA reads TGTGCCAGCAGCCAATTGATCGGGACAGACTATGGCTACACCTTC. Translating gives CASSQLIGTDYGYTF.

The V gene is TRBV10-3, the J gene TRBJ1-2; D is undetermined. V shed 5 bases and J shed 8 bases, with 9 bases lying between them. The CDR3 runs 11 residues. Germline loops: CDR1 ENHRY, CDR2 SYGVKD. CDR3 DNA sequence: TGTGCCATCAGTAGGCCGGAGGGCTACACCTTC. This translates into CAISRPEGYTF.

This chain uses TRBV28 with TRBJ1-2, with D perhaps TRBD1 (5 bases). The CDR3 extends over 13 amino acids. The ends were cut back, 5 bases at V and 5 bases at J, with 12 bases in the middle. Germline V gives CDR1 MDHEN, CDR2 SYDVKM. CDR3 bases: TGTGCCAGCAGTCAAGACAGTAGTTATGGCTACACCTTC. It is translated as CASSQDSSYGYTF.

This clone was detected only a few times. The chain combines TRBV6-2 or TRBV6-3 with TRBJ2-7; D gene ambiguous. CDR1 MNHEY and CDR2 SVGEGT come from the germline V gene. V was clipped by 2 bases and J by 2 bases, with 4 bases between them. The CDR3 is 12 residues long. This CDR3 is CASSYLPYEQYV. CDR3 DNA: TGTGCCAGCAGTTACCTCCCCTACGAGCAGTACGTC.